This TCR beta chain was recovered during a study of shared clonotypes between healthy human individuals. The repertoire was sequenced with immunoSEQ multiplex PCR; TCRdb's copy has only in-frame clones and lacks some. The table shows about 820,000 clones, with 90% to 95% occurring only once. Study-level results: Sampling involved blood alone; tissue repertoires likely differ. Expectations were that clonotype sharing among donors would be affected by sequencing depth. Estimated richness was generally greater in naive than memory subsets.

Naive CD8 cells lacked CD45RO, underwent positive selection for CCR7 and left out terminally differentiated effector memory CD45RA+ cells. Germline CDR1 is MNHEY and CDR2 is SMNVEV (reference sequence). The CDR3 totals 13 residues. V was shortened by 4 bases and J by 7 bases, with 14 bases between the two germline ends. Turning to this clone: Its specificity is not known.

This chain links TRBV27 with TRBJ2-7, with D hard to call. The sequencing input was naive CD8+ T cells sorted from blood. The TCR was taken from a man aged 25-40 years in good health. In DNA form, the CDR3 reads TGTGCCAGCAGTTCCCAGCCCTTGGGAGAGCAGTACTTC. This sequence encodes CASSSQPLGEQYF.